This TCR beta chain was sequenced during a study of blood T cell repertoires in COVID-19. The protocol was immunoSEQ multiplex PCR, while the TCRdb copy is restricted to in-frame clones and leaves out a portion. The repertoire holds about 160,000 clones, with about 80% as singletons. Sequencing input: peripheral blood. This clonotype was obtained from a woman older than 75 with acute or convalescent COVID-19.

The CDR3 DNA reads as TGCGCCAGCAGCTGGGAACAGGGAAACACTGAAGCTTTCTTT. Its protein is CASSWEQGNTEAFF. V is TRBV5-1 and J is TRBJ1-1; D might be TRBD1 (6 bases). The length of the CDR3 is 14 residues. Trimming stripped 3 bases from V and 2 bases from J, with 11 bases between. Per germline, CDR1 SGHRS and CDR2 YFSETQ.